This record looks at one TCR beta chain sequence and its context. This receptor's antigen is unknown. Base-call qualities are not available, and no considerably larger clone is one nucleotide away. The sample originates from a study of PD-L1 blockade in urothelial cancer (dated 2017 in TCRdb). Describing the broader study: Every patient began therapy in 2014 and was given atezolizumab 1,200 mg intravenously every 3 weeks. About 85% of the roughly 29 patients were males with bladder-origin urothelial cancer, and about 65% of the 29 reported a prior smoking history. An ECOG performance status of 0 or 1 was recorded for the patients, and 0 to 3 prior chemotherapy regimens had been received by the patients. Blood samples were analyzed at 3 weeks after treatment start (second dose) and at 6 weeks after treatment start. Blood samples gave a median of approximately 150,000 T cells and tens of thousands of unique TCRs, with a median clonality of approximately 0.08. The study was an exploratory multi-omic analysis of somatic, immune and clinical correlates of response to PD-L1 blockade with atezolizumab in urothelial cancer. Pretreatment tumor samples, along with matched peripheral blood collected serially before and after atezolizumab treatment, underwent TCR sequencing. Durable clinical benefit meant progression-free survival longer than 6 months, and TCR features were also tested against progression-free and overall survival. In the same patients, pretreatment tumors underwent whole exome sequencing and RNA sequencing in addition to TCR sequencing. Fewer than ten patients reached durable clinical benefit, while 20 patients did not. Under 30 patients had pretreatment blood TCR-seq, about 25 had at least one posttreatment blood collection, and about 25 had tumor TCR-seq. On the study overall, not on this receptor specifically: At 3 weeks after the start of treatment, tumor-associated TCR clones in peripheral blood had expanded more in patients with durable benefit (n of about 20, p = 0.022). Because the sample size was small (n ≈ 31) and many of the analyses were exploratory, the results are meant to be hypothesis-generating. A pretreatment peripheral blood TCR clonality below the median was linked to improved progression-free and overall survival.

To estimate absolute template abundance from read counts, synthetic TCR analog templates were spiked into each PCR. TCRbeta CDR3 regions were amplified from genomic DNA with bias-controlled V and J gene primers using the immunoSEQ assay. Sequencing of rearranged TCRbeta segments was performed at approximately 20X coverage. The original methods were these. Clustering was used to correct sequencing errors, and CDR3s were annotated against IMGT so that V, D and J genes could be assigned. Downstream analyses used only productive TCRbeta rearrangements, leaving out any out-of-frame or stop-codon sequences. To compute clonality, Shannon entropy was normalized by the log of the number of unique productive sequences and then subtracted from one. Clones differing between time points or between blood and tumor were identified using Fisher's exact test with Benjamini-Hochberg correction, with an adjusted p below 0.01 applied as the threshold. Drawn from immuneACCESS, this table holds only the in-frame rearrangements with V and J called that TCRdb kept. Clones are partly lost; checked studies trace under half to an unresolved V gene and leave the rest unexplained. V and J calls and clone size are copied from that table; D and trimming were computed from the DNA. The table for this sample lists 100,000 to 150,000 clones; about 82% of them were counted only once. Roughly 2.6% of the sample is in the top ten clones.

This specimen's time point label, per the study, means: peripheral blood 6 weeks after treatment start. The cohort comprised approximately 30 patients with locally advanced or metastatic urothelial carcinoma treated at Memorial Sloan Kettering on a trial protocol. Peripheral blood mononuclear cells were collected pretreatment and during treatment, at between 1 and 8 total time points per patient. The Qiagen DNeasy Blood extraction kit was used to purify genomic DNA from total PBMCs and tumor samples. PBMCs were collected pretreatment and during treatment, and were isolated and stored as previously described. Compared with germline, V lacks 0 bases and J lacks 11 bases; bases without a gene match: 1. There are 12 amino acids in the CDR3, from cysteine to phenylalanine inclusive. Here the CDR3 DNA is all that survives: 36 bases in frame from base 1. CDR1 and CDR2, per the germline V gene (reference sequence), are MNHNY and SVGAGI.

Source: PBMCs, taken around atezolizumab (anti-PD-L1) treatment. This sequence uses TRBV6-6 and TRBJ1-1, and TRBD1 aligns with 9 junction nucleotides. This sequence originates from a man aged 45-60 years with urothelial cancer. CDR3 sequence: CASSYSGTGAFF. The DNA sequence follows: TGTGCCAGCAGTTACTCAGGGACAGGGGCTTTCTTT.